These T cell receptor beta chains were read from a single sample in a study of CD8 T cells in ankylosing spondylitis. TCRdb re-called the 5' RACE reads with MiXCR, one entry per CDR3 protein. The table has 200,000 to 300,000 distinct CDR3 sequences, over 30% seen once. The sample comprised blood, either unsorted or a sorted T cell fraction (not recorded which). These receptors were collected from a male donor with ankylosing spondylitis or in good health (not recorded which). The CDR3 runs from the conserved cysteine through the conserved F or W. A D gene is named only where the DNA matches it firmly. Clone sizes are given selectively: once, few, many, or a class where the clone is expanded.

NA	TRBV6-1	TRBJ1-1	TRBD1	CASSQRQGLNTEAFF	TGTGCCAGCAGCCAAAGACAGGGACTGAACACTGAAGCTTTCTTT
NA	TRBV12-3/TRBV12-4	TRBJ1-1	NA	CASRWNSNTEAFF	TGTGCCAGCAGATGGAACTCGAACACTGAAGCTTTCTTT
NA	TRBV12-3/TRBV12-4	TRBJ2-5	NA	CASSFGALQETQYF	TGTGCCAGCAGTTTCGGGGCATTACAAGAGACCCAGTACTTC
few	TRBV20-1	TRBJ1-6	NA	CSTPGVNNSPLHF	TGCAGCACCCCGGGAGTAAATAATTCACCCCTCCACTTT
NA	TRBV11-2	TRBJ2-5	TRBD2	CASSLYPPWTSGETQYF	TGTGCCAGCAGCTTATATCCCCCATGGACTAGCGGAGAGACCCAGTACTTC
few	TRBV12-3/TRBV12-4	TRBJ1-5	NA	CASRWERGGNQPQHF	TGTGCCAGCAGATGGGAGAGGGGTGGCAATCAGCCCCAGCATTTT
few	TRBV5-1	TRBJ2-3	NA	CASIGSTDTQYF	TGCGCCAGCATTGGTAGCACAGATACGCAGTATTTT
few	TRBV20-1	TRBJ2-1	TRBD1	CSAVGQEDNEQFF	TGCAGTGCTGTGGGACAGGAGGACAATGAGCAGTTCTTC
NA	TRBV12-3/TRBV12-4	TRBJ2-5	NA	CASSLIQETQYF	TGTGCCAGCAGTTTAATACAAGAGACCCAGTACTTC
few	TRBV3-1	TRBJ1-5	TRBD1	CASSQDRGRQPQHF	TGTGCCAGCAGCCAAGACAGGGGGCGTCAGCCCCAGCATTTT
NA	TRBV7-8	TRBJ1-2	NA	CASSLEVRGYYGYTF	TGTGCCAGCAGCTTAGAAGTCCGGGGCTACTATGGCTACACCTTC
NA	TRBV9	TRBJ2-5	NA	CASSVWGRERWETQYF	TGTGCCAGCAGCGTGTGGGGAAGGGAGCGGTGGGAGACCCAGTACTTC
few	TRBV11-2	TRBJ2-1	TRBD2	CASSLIGGGNEQFF	TGTGCCAGCAGCTTGATTGGGGGGGGGAATGAGCAGTTCTTC
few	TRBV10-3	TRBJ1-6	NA	CAISEGGKNSPLHF	TGTGCCATCAGTGAAGGCGGTAAAAATTCACCCCTCCACTTT
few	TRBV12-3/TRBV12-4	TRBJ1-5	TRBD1	CASSEDRGGNQPQHF	TGTGCCAGCAGTGAGGACAGGGGGGGCAATCAGCCCCAGCATTTT
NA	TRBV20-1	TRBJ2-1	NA	CSVIGSSPRSSYNEQFF	TGCAGTGTTATCGGGTCTAGCCCCCGGAGCTCCTACAATGAGCAGTTCTTC
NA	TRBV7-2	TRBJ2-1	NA	CASSQEWREQFF	TGTGCCAGCAGCCAGGAGTGGAGAGAGCAGTTCTTC
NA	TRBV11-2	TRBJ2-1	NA	CASSHYKRGKGSYNEQFF	TGTGCCAGCAGCCATTATAAGAGGGGCAAGGGATCCTACAATGAGCAGTTCTTC
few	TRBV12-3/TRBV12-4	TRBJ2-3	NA	CASSLGRPAQYF	TGTGCCAGCAGTTTGGGCCGACCGGCGCAGTATTTT
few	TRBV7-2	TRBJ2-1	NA	CASSLMGPYNEQFF	TGTGCCAGCAGCTTAATGGGGCCCTACAATGAGCAGTTCTTC
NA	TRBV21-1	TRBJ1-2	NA	CASSMKRDRGAGYTF	TGTGCCAGCAGCATGAAACGGGACAGGGGGGCCGGCTACACCTTC
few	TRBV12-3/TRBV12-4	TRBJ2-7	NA	CASSPWASYEQYF	TGTGCCAGCAGCCCATGGGCGTCCTACGAGCAGTACTTC
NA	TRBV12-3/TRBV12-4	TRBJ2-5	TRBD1	CASTLGQGHLGETQYF	TGTGCCAGCACCCTGGGACAGGGGCATCTCGGAGAGACCCAGTACTTC
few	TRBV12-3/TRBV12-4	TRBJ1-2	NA	CASSNNRVYGYTF	TGTGCCAGCAGTAACAACAGGGTTTATGGCTACACCTTC